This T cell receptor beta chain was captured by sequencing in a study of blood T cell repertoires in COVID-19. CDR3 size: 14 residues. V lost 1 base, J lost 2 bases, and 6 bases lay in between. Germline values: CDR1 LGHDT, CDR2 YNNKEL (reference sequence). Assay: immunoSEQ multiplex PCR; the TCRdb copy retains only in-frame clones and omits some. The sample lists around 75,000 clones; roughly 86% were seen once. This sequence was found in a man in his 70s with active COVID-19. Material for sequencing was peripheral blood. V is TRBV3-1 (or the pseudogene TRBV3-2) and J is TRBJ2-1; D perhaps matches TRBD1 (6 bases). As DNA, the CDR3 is TGTGCCAGCAGCCAAGCAGGGGCCTACAATGAGCAGTTCTTC. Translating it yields CASSQAGAYNEQFF.